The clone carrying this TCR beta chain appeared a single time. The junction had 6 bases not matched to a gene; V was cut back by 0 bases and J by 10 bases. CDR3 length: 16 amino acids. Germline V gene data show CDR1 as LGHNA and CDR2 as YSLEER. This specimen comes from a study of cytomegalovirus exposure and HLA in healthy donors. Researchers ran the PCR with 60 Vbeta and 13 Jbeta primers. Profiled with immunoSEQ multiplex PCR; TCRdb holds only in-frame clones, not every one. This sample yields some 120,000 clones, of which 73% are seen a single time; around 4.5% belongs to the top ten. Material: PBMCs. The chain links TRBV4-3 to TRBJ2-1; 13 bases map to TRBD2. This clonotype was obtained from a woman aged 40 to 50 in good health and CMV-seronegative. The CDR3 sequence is CASSQDGTSGVEEQFF. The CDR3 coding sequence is TGCGCCAGCAGCCAAGATGGGACTAGCGGGGTGGAGGAGCAGTTCTTC.